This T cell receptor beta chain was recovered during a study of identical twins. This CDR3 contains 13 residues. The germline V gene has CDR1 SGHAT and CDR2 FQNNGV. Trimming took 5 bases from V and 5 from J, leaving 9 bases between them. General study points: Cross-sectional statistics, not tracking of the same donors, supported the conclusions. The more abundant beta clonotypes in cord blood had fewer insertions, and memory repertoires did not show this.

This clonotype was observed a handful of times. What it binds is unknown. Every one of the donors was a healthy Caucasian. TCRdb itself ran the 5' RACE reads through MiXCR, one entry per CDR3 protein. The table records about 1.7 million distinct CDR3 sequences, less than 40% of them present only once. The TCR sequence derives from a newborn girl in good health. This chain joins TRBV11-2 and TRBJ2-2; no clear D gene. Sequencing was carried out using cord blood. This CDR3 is CASSVRPTGELFF. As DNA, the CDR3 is TGTGCCAGCAGCGTAAGACCAACCGGGGAGCTGTTTTTT.